One and the same sample provided the 4 T cell receptor beta chains below, sequenced in a study of response to subunit inactivated influenza vaccine. In TCRdb, the RT-PCR reads were re-called with MiXCR into one record per CDR3 protein. The sample lists about 580,000 distinct CDR3 sequences, less than 15% occurring once. The material was PBMCs from blood, obtained 11 to 12 days after vaccination. These receptors were taken from a man in his forties or fifties who received an inactivated influenza vaccine.

This clonotype was counted a few times. The J gene is TRBJ2-7, the V gene TRBV4-2; TRBD1 matches 9 bases. Germline V gives CDR1 LGHNA, CDR2 YNFKEQ. CDR3 size: 15 residues. Unmatched junction bases numbered 6, after V lost 0 bases and J lost 6 bases. The DNA of the CDR3 is TGTGCCAGCAGCCAAGAATGGACAGGGGAGCGCGAGCAGTACTTC. Protein product: CASSQEWTGEREQYF.

This clonotype was observed a single time. This sequence joins TRBV20-1 and TRBJ2-5; D may match TRBD1 or TRBD2 (5 bases each). CDR1 is DFQATT, CDR2 SNEGSKA, per germline (reference sequence). Trimming stripped 6 bases from V and 0 bases from J, with 14 bases between. This CDR3 has 14 amino acids. CDR3 DNA sequence: TGCAGTGCCGCCGGGACGGGCAACCAAGAGACCCAGTACTTC. Its translation: CSAAGTGNQETQYF.

This clonotype appeared many times. V gene TRBV6-1 combines with J gene TRBJ2-7; no definite D call. The CDR3 loop spans 15 amino acids. V lost 6 bases, J lost 3 bases, and 18 bases lay in between. Germline assignment: CDR1 MNHNS and CDR2 SASEGT. The CDR3 region has the DNA TGTGCCAGCAGGGAACGCGAACAAGGCCTCTACGAGCAGTACTTC. Amino acid sequence: CASREREQGLYEQYF.

This clonotype has at least ten counts. The CDR3 region has the DNA TGTGCCATCAGTGAATCCAGGACAGATACGCAGTATTTT. Its translation: CAISESRTDTQYF. The chain is built from TRBV10-3 and TRBJ2-3; D is ambiguous. The length of the CDR3 is 13 residues. Germline CDR1 reads ENHRY; CDR2 reads SYGVKD. V was shortened by 3 bases and J by 3 bases, with 7 bases between the two germline ends.